This T cell receptor beta chain was found in a study of blood T cells in healthy people across ages. PCR was performed a second time for about 7 to 11 cycles using a sample-barcoded 5' primer and a J-beta primer mix. TCRdb itself ran the 5' RACE reads through MiXCR, one entry per CDR3 protein. The table lists 1.5 million to 1.9 million distinct CDR3 sequences, approximately 42% of them singletons. The CDR3 runs to 13 residues. V was clipped by 5 bases and J by 1 base, with 8 bases between them. The germline V gene encodes CDR1 WSHSY and CDR2 SAAADI. The V and J genes are TRBV10-2 and TRBJ1-1, with unresolved D. Sample: blood. The receptor's source is a woman aged 18-29 years in good health. This CDR3 is CASSQQWNTEAFF. The CDR3 nucleotides read TGCGCCAGCAGTCAACAATGGAACACTGAAGCTTTCTTT.